This T cell receptor (beta chain) was sequenced in a study of regulatory T cells in long-lasting Graves disease. This clonotype occurred many times. Trimming removed 0 bases from V and 1 base from J; junction bases left unmatched: 4. The CDR3 extends over 16 amino acids. Looked up from germline, CDR1 is SGHRS and CDR2 is YFSETQ. Both iRepertoire HTBI primers and Arm-PCR of CDR3 regions were used to build the TCR beta libraries. Using its own MiXCR run on the multiplex PCR reads, TCRdb lists one record per CDR3 protein. Found here are roughly 530,000 distinct CDR3 sequences, 15% to 20% of them singletons; the top ten hold around 25%. Time point reported: newly diagnosed GD, antithyroid drugs for less than 3 months. RNA extracted from PBMCs served as the sequencing template. In addition, the sample was reused for a study of T cells in Graves' hyperthyroidism and ophthalmopathy.

The rearrangement uses TRBV5-1 and TRBJ2-1, with 7 bases fitting TRBD1. Here the sequenced sample was peripheral blood mononuclear cells (PBMCs), taken at new diagnosis, from a patient treated with antithyroid drugs. The receptor comes from a woman aged 35-65 years with Graves disease. The CDR3 reads CASSLEGAASYNEQFF. The CDR3 region has the DNA TGCGCCAGCAGCTTGGAGGGGGCTGCGTCCTACAATGAGCAGTTCTTC. The full variable domain, completed using reference TRBV5-1 and TRBJ2-1, is KAGVTQTPRYLIKTRGQQVTLSCSPISGHRSVSWYQQTPGQGLQFLFEYFSETQRNKGNFPGRFSGRQFSNSRSEMNVSTLELGDSALYLCASSLEGAASYNEQFFGPGTRLTVL.